The 21 T cell receptor beta chains reported below all come from one sample, sequenced in a study of tumor-infiltrating lymphocytes in primary liver carcinoma. Investigators took RNA and DNA out together from about 21-30 mg of unsorted bulk tissue. Starting material of 500 ng total RNA yielded TCR beta cDNA via a constant-region primer. Library construction for TCR beta comprised three nested multiplex PCR rounds performed with slightly modified ARM-PCR. The opening two PCR rounds, 10 cycles each, paired TRBV1-TRBV30 forward primers with a C-beta reverse primer. TCRdb re-called the multiplex PCR reads through MiXCR, storing one row per CDR3 protein. This sample has fewer than 250,000 distinct CDR3 sequences, with around four fifths found just once. Sequencing used tumor tissue from primary liver carcinoma. The receptors were sampled from a man aged 40-49 years with primary liver carcinoma and hepatitis B virus infection.

As concerns this clonotype: The germline gene is not matched at one end of the junction; a read error may be the cause. The chain recombines TRBV11-1 with TRBJ2-3, with D possibly being TRBD1 (5 bases). The germline gives CDR1 SGHAT, CDR2 FQDESV (reference sequence). The CDR3 is 19 residues long. The CDR3 bases are TGTGTCAGCAGCTCTGGGGCAAACTCTGTTGGAGCCCGCACAGATACGCAGTATTTT. Protein: CVSSSGANSVGARTDTQYF. The variable domain in full, with the rest retrieved from reference TRBV11-1 and TRBJ2-3, is EAEVAQSPRYKITEKSQAVAFWCDPISGHATLYWYRQILGQGPELLVQFQDESVVDDSQLPKDRFSAERLKGVDSTLKIQPAELGDSAMYLCVSSSGANSVGARTDTQYFGPGTRLTVL.

Details on this clonotype: The junction departs from germline at one end; a sequencing error may be responsible. This chain connects TRBV11-2 to TRBJ2-3; 9 positions match TRBD2. The CDR3 is made up of 15 amino acids. Germline lookup yields CDR1 SGHAT and CDR2 FQNNGV. CDR3 sequence (DNA): TGTGCCAGCAGTGATAGCGGGAGATTTACAGATAAGCAGTATTTC. Translating it yields CASSDSGRFTDKQYF. Based on the CDR3 plus reference TRBV11-2 and TRBJ2-3, the full variable domain is EAGVAQSPRYKIIEKRQSVAFWCNPISGHATLYWYQQILGQGPKLLIQFQNNGVVDDSQLPKDRFSAERLKGVDSTLKIQPAKLEDSAVYLCASSDSGRFTDKQYFGPGTRLTVL.

This clonotype appeared a few times. Here the CDR3 omits its conserved ending phenylalanine or tryptophan, so a read error is the likely source. The rearrangement uses TRBV29-1 and TRBJ2-7, with D possibly being TRBD1 or TRBD2 (5 bases each). The germline V gene encodes CDR1 SQVTM and CDR2 ANQGSEA. This CDR3 spans 16 amino acids. CDR3: CSAMASGTGTPYEQYL. The CDR3, as DNA: TGCAGCGCCATGGCATCTGGGACCGGCACTCCCTATGAGCAGTACTTA.

Comment on this clonotype: An end of the junction differs from the germline gene, which may be a read error. The chain employs TRBV4-3 and TRBJ1-1; D gene ambiguous. This CDR3 comprises 13 residues. Germline lookup yields CDR1 LGHNA and CDR2 YSLEER. The CDR3: CASSQKRSTEAFF. CDR3 nucleotide sequence: TGCGCAAGCAGCCAAAAACGTAGCACTGAAGCTTTCTTT.

V gene TRBV5-4 combines with J gene TRBJ2-3, with 7 bases aligning to TRBD2. After removal of 1 base from V and 6 bases from J, the junction contained 5 bases not matched to a gene. Germline CDR1 reads SGHNT; CDR2 reads YYREEE (reference sequence). The CDR3 totals 14 residues. The DNA of the CDR3 is TGTGCCAGCAGCTTGACTGGCGGGAGCGATACGCAGTATTTT. It translates to CASSLTGGSDTQYF.

The gene calls are TRBV6-5 and TRBJ1-1; no reliable D call. Germline loops: CDR1 MNHEY, CDR2 SVGAGI. The CDR3 loop spans 13 amino acids. V was cut by 6 bases and J by 1 base, with 9 bases left in between. CDR3 nucleotide sequence: TGTGCCAGCAGATTGCGCAGGAACACTGAAGCTTTCTTT. Its translation is CASRLRRNTEAFF.

This clonotype was seen ten or more times. J is TRBJ2-7 and V is TRBV6-5; 9 positions match TRBD1. The V and J ends lost 6 bases and 1 base, in that order; junction bases with no gene match: 7. The V gene's germline CDR1 is MNHEY and CDR2 SVGAGI. CDR3 length: 15 residues. CDR3 sequence: CASSRTGGASYEQYF. The CDR3 DNA reads TGTGCCAGCAGCCGTACAGGGGGCGCTTCCTACGAGCAGTACTTC.

A word on this clonotype: With a much larger clone just one base away, this may be a read error. The chain uses TRBV28 and TRBJ1-2; no firm D call. The CDR3 totals 13 residues. Germline V gene sequence: CDR1 MDHEN, CDR2 SYDVKM. DNA of the CDR3: TGTGCCAGCGGTTTATCCCCAGACTGGGGCTACACCTTC. Amino acids: CASGLSPDWGYTF.

This chain uses TRBV6-5 with TRBJ1-2; a weak D match, TRBD1 (5 bases). The CDR3 has 12 amino acids. Germline CDR1 and CDR2: MNHEY and SVGAGI. Trimming stripped 7 bases from V and 8 bases from J, with 14 bases between. In DNA, the CDR3 is TGTGCCAGCACGGCAGGGTTTCGGGGCTACACCTTC. This sequence encodes CASTAGFRGYTF.

Regarding this clonotype: A much larger clone sits a single nucleotide away, making a read error possible. This chain links TRBV7-9 with TRBJ2-1; 14 nucleotides match TRBD2. The CDR3 is 18 residues long. Germline-derived CDR1 and CDR2 are SEHNR and FQNEAQ (reference sequence). As DNA, the CDR3 is TGTGCCAGCAGCTCAAGCTCGGGACTAGCGGGAGTACACAATGAGAAGTTCTTC. Amino acid sequence: CASSSSSGLAGVHNEKFF.

Note on this clonotype: This may be a read error, as it is one base from a much larger clone. The chain links TRBV5-1 to TRBJ1-6; D is unclear. The CDR3 is made up of 14 amino acids. CDR1 is SGHRS and CDR2 is YFSETQ in the germline V gene. CDR3 protein: CASSEGHDNSSLHF. CDR3 DNA sequence: TGCGCCAGCAGCGAGGGCCACGATAATTCATCCCTCCACTTT.

Concerning this clonotype itself: A read error may account for a junction end that differs from germline. This sequence joins TRBV6-5 and TRBJ2-7, with 10 bases aligning to TRBD2. Per germline, CDR1 MNHEY and CDR2 SVGAGI. The CDR3 extends over 16 amino acids. In nucleotides, the CDR3 is TGTGCCAACAGTACACTCCGGGCTAGCGGGAGTTCGGAGCAGTACTTC. Protein sequence: CANSTLRASGSSEQYF.

The chain is built from TRBV12-3 or TRBV12-4 and TRBJ2-2; D might be TRBD2 (6 bases). This CDR3 contains 15 residues. The V end lost 1 base, the J end lost 16 bases, and 22 bases lay between the germline ends. As DNA, the CDR3 is TGTGCCAGCAGTTTAGTTCTGGGGCGCGGAGGGGAACAGTTTTTT. It encodes CASSLVLGRGGEQFF.

The chain has TRBV29-1 and TRBJ2-7; the match to TRBD1 covers 7 bases. TRBJ2-1 matches the DNA end more closely, so the J call is doubtful. Germline CDR1 is SQVTM and CDR2 is ANQGSEA. The CDR3 sequence is 13 residues long. CDR3 sequence reads: CSVAQTGLHEQFF. CDR3 DNA sequence: TGCAGCGTTGCCCAGACAGGGCTTCACGAGCAGTTCTTC.

Regarding this clonotype: The junction departs from germline at one end; a sequencing error may be responsible. The V call is TRBV5-4, the J call TRBJ1-3; D is possibly TRBD1 (6 bases). Germline V CDR1 and CDR2: SGHNT, YYREEE (reference sequence). The CDR3 length is 14 residues. This chain's CDR3 is CASSLDRAENIIYF. The CDR3 coding sequence is TGTGCCAGCAGCTTGGACAGGGCTGAAAACATCATATATTTT. Complete variable domain (other parts from reference TRBV5-4 and TRBJ1-3): ETGVTQSPTHLIKTRGQQVTLRCSSQSGHNTVSWYQQALGQGPQFIFQYYREEENGRGNFPPRFSGLQFPNYSSELNVNALELDDSALYLCASSLDRAENIIYFGEGSWLTVV.

To note about this clonotype: A junction end diverges from the germline sequence, so it may reflect a read error. Here the CDR3 reads CSMGTGMTEPFF. Written as DNA, the CDR3 is TGCAGCATGGGGACAGGAATGACTGAACCTTTCTTT. The chain combines TRBV29-1 with TRBJ1-1, with TRBD1 identical over 8 bases. Germline assignment: CDR1 SQVTM and CDR2 ANQGSEA. The CDR3 consists of 12 residues.

Worth noting for this clonotype: The junction and the germline gene differ at one end; a read error may be behind it. The chain couples TRBV29-1 to TRBJ1-1; maybe TRBD1 (5 bases). CDR1 and CDR2 (germline): SQVTM, ANQGSEA. This CDR3 comprises 12 residues. The CDR3 loop is CRVDGAPREAFF. In DNA, the CDR3 is TGCAGAGTTGACGGGGCTCCCAGGGAGGCTTTCTTT. Combining the CDR3 with reference TRBV29-1 and TRBJ1-1 gives the whole variable domain SAVISQKPSRDICQRGTSLTIQCQVDSQVTMMFWYRQQPGQSLTLIATANQGSEATYESGFVIDKFPISRPNLTFSTLTVSNMSPEDSSIYLCRVDGAPREAFFGQGTRLTVV.

Notes on this clonotype: A much larger clone differs from this one at a single base, so this may be a read error. V gene TRBV28 combines with J gene TRBJ1-2, with D possibly matching TRBD1 (5 bases). CDR3 size: 15 residues. CDR1 MDHEN and CDR2 SYDVKM come from the germline V gene. With 3 bases removed from V and 4 bases from J, the gap between germline ends came to 15 bases. The CDR3 coding sequence is TGTGCCAGCAGTTTGGGGCAGGTGAGGGGCTATGGCTACACCTTC. Its protein is CASSLGQVRGYGYTF.

On this clonotype: The CDR3 does not end in the conserved phenylalanine or tryptophan, so this is likely a read error. The V call is TRBV11-1, the J call TRBJ1-3; D is uncertain. CDR1 is SGHAT and CDR2 is FQDESV in the germline V gene (reference sequence). This CDR3 contains 15 residues. The CDR3 DNA reads as TGTGCCAGGAGCTCGACCCGTGATCATGGAAACACCATATATCTG. Encoded protein: CARSSTRDHGNTIYL.

With respect to this clonotype: An end of the junction does not agree with germline; a read error may underlie this. The chain joins TRBV4-3 to TRBJ2-1, with TRBD2 identical over 10 bases. CDR3 length equals 16 residues. Germline V CDR1 and CDR2: LGHNA, YSLEER. The CDR3 bases are TGCACCAGCAGTCAGGGCGCTAGCGGGAGATTGATTGAGCAGTTCTTC. Translation gives CTSSQGASGRLIEQFF.

The table lists this clonotype with many counts. This chain uses TRBV5-6 with TRBJ2-5; D gene unclear. CDR3 length equals 16 residues. Germline assignment: CDR1 SGHDT and CDR2 YYEEEE. V was shortened by 1 base and J by 5 bases, with 18 bases between the two germline ends. Here the CDR3 reads CASSLSGGPIRETQYF. CDR3 bases: TGTGCCAGCAGCTTGTCTGGCGGCCCAATCCGGGAGACCCAGTACTTC.